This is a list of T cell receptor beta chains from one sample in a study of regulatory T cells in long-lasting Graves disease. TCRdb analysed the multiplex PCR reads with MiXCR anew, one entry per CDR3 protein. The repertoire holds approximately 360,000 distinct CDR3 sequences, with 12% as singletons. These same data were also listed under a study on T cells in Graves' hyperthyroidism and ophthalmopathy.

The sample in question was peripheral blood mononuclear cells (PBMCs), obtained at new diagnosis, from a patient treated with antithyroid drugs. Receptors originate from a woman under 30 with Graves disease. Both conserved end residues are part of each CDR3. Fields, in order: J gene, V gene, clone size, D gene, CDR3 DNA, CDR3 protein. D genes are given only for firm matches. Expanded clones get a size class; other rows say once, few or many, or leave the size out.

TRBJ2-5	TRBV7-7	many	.	TGTGCTAGCAGCTTGGTCGACGGCCAAGAGACCCAGTACTTC	CASSLVDGQETQYF
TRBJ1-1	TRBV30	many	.	TGTGCCTGGAGTGTACCGTTCTTGACAGATGAAGCTTTCTTT	CAWSVPFLTDEAFF
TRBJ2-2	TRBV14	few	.	TGTGCCAGCAGCCAAGAGATTATCAGGGCAGGCGGGGAGCTGTTTTTT	CASSQEIIRAGGELFF
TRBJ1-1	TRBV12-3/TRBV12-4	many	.	TGTGCCAGCAGCAACCCTTGGGTAGATAGGACTGAAGCTTTCTTT	CASSNPWVDRTEAFF
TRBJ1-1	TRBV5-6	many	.	TGTGCCAGCAGCTGGACGGGAAGAGCCTTTGAAGCTTTCTTT	CASSWTGRAFEAFF
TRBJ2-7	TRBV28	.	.	TGTGCCAGCAGTTTTAAGCCGAAGAGCTACGAGCAGTACTTC	CASSFKPKSYEQYF
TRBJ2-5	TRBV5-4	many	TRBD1	TGTGCCAGCAGCAAACGACAGGGGGTGGCGCAAGAGACCCAGTACTTC	CASSKRQGVAQETQYF
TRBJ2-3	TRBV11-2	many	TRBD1	TGTGCCAGCACCCGAGGGGGACAGGGGATTGCAGATACGCAGTATTTT	CASTRGGQGIADTQYF
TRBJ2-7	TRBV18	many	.	TGTGCCAGCTCAGCTAAAGCGGATCCCTACGAGCAGTACTTC	CASSAKADPYEQYF
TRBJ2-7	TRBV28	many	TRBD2	TGTGCCAGCAGTTCCTCAATCGGACTAGCGGGAACAAGCTCCTACGAGCAGTACTTC	CASSSSIGLAGTSSYEQYF
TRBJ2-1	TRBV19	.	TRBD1	TGTGCCAGTGGTACGGGACAGGTAAGGAATGAGCAGTTCTTC	CASGTGQVRNEQFF
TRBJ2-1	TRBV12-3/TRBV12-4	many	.	TGTGCCAGCAGTTCGGACACCCAGGTTTTCTTC	CASSSDTQVFF
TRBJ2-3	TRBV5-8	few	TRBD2	TGTGCCAGCAGCTCGGATAGCGGGAGTGGCGCAGATACGCAGTATTTT	CASSSDSGSGADTQYF
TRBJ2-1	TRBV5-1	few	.	TGCGCCGGCAGCTTAGGAGGGTACAATGAGCAGTTCTTC	CAGSLGGYNEQFF
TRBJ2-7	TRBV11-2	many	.	TGTGCCAGCAGCTTCGGACGGAATGGGCAGTACTTC	CASSFGRNGQYF
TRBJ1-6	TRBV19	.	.	TGTGCCAGTAGTATCTCGGTGCGGCCTTATAATTCACCCCTCCACTTT	CASSISVRPYNSPLHF
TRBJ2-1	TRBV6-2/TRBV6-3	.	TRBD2	TGTGCCAGCAGTCCCCGGACTAGCGGGGCCAACAATGAGCAGTTCTTC	CASSPRTSGANNEQFF
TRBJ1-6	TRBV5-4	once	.	TGTGCCAGCAGCCCCTTAGGTGGGAGCCCCTATAATTCACCCCTCCACTTT	CASSPLGGSPYNSPLHF
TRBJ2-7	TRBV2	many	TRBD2	TGTGCCAGCAGTGGGGACGGGGGGATCCACGAGCAGTACTTC	CASSGDGGIHEQYF
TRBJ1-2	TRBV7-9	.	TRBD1	TGTGCCAGCAGCTCGGACAGGGGGGACTATGGCTACACCTTC	CASSSDRGDYGYTF
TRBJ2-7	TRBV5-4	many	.	TGTGCCAGCAGCTTGGCCGCGGGCTCTCCCTACGAGCAGTACTTC	CASSLAAGSPYEQYF
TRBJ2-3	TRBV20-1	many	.	TGCAGTGCTTGGGGGGCAGGCATAGGGGATACGCAGTATTTT	CSAWGAGIGDTQYF
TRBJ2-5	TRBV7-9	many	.	TGTGCCAGCAGCCACCCTCAACTGTTCCAAGAGACCCAGTACTTC	CASSHPQLFQETQYF
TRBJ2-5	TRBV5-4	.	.	TGTGCCAGCAGGGGGGAACTAACCCAAGAGACCCAGTACTTC	CASRGELTQETQYF
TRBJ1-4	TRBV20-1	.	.	TGCAGTGCTAGTAAGGGGCTTGATGAAAAACTGTTTTTT	CSASKGLDEKLFF
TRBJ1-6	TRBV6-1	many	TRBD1	TGTGCCAGCAGCCGCCGGACAGGGAATTCACCCCTCCACTTT	CASSRRTGNSPLHF
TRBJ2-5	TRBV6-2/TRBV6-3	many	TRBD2	TGTGCCAGCAGTTACGGACGGGGACTAGCGGGGGGGATTCAAGAGACCCAGTACTTC	CASSYGRGLAGGIQETQYF
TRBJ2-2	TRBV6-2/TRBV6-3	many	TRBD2	TGTGCCAGCAGTTACTTGGCGGGAGTCACCGGGGAGCTGTTTTTT	CASSYLAGVTGELFF
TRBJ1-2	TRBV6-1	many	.	TGTGCCAGCAGTCACGGACAGCATGCAGCTAACTATGGCTACACCTTC	CASSHGQHAANYGYTF
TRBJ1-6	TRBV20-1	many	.	TGCAGTGCTTCCTTCTACAGGGCGGAGAATTCACCCCTCCACTTT	CSASFYRAENSPLHF
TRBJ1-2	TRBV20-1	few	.	TGCAGTGCTAGCACGAGGGGCTATGGCTACACCTTC	CSASTRGYGYTF
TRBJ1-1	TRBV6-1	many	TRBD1	TGTGCCAGCAGATTACCCGGGACAGGGGGGAAAAAGACTGAAGCTTTCTTT	CASRLPGTGGKKTEAFF
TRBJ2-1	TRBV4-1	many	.	TGCGCCAGCAGCCTCCGGGACTTCACCTACAATGAGCAGTTCTTC	CASSLRDFTYNEQFF
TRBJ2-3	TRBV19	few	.	TGTGCCAGTAGTATAGTCCGACAGGAAGATACGCAGTATTTT	CASSIVRQEDTQYF
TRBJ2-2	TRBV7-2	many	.	TGTGCCAGCAGCTCGCAGGCGGCGAACACCGGGGAGCTGTTTTTT	CASSSQAANTGELFF
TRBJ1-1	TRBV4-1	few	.	TGCGCCAGCAGCCAAGGCCAGGGACATTGGGACACTGAAGCTTTCTTT	CASSQGQGHWDTEAFF
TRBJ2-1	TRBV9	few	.	TGTGCCAGCAGCGTAGAATACAATGAGCAGTTCTTC	CASSVEYNEQFF
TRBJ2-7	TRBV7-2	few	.	TGTGCCAGCAGCTTAGTTACTAGCTACTACTACGAGCAGTACTTC	CASSLVTSYYYEQYF
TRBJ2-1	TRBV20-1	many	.	TGCAGTGCTAGAGGGGGGAGCGCCCTTAATGAGCAGTTCTTC	CSARGGSALNEQFF
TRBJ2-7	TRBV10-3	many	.	TGTGCCATCAGTGATCCCGGAGCCTCCTACGAGCAGTACTTC	CAISDPGASYEQYF
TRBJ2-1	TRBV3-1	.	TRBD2	TGTGCCAGCAGCCAAGAGGTCTGGACTAGACCATTTAACTCCTACAATGAGCAGTTCTTC	CASSQEVWTRPFNSYNEQFF
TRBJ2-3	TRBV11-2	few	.	TGTGCCAGCGCCCGGGCGGTGCTCGCTAGCACAGATACGCGGTATTTT	CASARAVLASTDTRYF
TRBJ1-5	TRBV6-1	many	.	TGTGCCAGCAGCTCTTCGATTGGGACATTTTATAGCAATCAGCCCCAGCATTTT	CASSSSIGTFYSNQPQHF
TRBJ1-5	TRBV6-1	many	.	TGTGCCAGCAGCCTGTTCAGGGGTTCCAATCAGCCCCAGCATTTT	CASSLFRGSNQPQHF
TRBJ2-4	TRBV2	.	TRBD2	TGTGCCAGCAGCCCCGGACTAGCTGCAAACATTCAGTACTTC	CASSPGLAANIQYF
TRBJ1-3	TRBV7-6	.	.	TGTGCCAGCAGCTTGAATTTGGGGGCTGGAAACACCATATATTTT	CASSLNLGAGNTIYF
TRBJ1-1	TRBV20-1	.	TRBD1	TGCAGTCTAGGGACAGAAGCTTTATTT	CSLGTEALF